These 19 T cell receptor beta chains were sequenced from one sample in a study of shared clonotypes between healthy human individuals. This table comes from immunoSEQ multiplex PCR, and its TCRdb copy is limited to in-frame clones, with some not included. The sample lists a few million clones, roughly 95% occurring once. The specimen sequenced was naive CD4+ T cells sorted from blood. The subset is: CD45RA+ positively selected. The receptor source for this set is a man younger than 30 in good health.

The chain couples TRBV10-2 to TRBJ2-2; 7 bases are shared with TRBD1. Trimming cost V 4 bases and J 1 base; bases outside gene matches: 3. This CDR3 comprises 15 residues. Looked up from germline, CDR1 is WSHSY and CDR2 is SAAADI. DNA for the CDR3: TGCGCCAGCAGTGGAGGGGGCTGGAACACCGGGGAGCTGTTTTTT. Translating it yields CASSGGGWNTGELFF.

The chain is built from TRBV5-6 and TRBJ1-4, with D possibly TRBD1 on 5 matching bases. V was cut by 2 bases and J by 7 bases, with 15 bases left in between. Germline assignment: CDR1 SGHDT and CDR2 YYEEEE. CDR3 length: 15 residues. The CDR3 sequence: CASSLSARGSEKLFF. CDR3 nucleotides: TGTGCCAGCAGCTTATCCGCTCGGGGGAGTGAAAAACTGTTTTTT.

The CDR3 spells CAWSVGPPNEKLFF. The CDR3 DNA sequence: TGTGCCTGGAGTGTGGGGCCTCCTAATGAAAAACTGTTTTTT. The genes are TRBV30 and TRBJ1-4; TRBD1 is a possible D gene (5 bases). The CDR3 is 14 amino acids. Looked up from germline, CDR1 is GTSNPN and CDR2 is SVGIG (reference sequence). V lost 0 bases and J lost 3, with 8 bases in between.

This clone was counted a single time. The J gene is TRBJ2-2, the V gene TRBV9; possibly TRBD2 for D (6 bases). CDR3 length: 15 amino acids. From germline, CDR1 is SGDLS and CDR2 YYNGEE. V dropped 4 bases and J dropped 5 bases, with 15 bases sitting between them. The CDR3 bases are TGTGCCAGCAGCAAGGGACTCGTTGGGACCGGGGAGCTGTTTTTT. Translation: CASSKGLVGTGELFF. Looking up the rest from reference TRBV9 and TRBJ2-2 gives the full variable domain: DSGVTQTPKHLITATGQRVTLRCSPRSGDLSVYWYQQSLDQGLQFLIQYYNGEERAKGNILERFSAQQFPDLHSELNLSSLELGDSALYFCASSKGLVGTGELFFGEGSRLTVL.

V usage is TRBV7-6 and J usage is TRBJ1-1; 7 positions match TRBD1. V gave up 2 bases and J gave up 1 base; unmatched junction bases: 10. Germline-derived CDR1 and CDR2 are SGHVS and FNYEAQ. The CDR3 extends over 17 amino acids. CDR3 nucleotides: TGTGCCAGCAGCTTATCCCTGACCGGGACAGAGAACACTGAAGCTTTCTTT. Its protein is CASSLSLTGTENTEAFF.

The chain carries TRBV5-1 and TRBJ2-1; TRBD2 matches 7 bases. Germline V gene lookup returns CDR1 SGHRS and CDR2 YFSETQ. J gave up 7 bases and V 7 bases, and 14 bases lay outside the gene matches. The CDR3 runs to 15 residues. CDR3 in DNA: TGCGCCAGCTCGGGTTTGGGCGGGAGTGTTAATGAGCAGTTCTTC. It specifies CASSGLGGSVNEQFF.

This clone came up once. V usage is TRBV30 and J usage is TRBJ2-7; the match to TRBD2 covers 13 bases. After removal of 1 base from V and 5 bases from J, the junction contained 8 bases not matched to a gene. This CDR3 spans 16 amino acids. Germline values: CDR1 GTSNPN, CDR2 SVGIG (reference sequence). The CDR3 loop is CAWSEGLAGRNDEQYF. CDR3 nucleotides: TGTGCCTGGAGTGAGGGACTAGCGGGACGTAACGACGAGCAGTACTTC.

This chain links TRBV12-2 with TRBJ1-5. TRBV12-2 is noted as a pseudogene. The CDR3 contains 19 residues. DNA of the CDR3: TGTGCAAGTCGCTTAGTAGACGACGAGGGAAGTAGACTCAATCAGCCCCAGCATTTT. Its translation is CASRLVDDEGSRLNQPQHF.

The V gene is TRBV6-1, the J gene TRBJ1-2; tentatively, D is TRBD1 (6 bases). In germline, CDR1 is MNHNS, CDR2 SASEGT. The CDR3 spans 13 residues. Trimming stripped 8 bases from V and 7 bases from J, with 17 bases between. The CDR3 sequence: CASREQGSGGYTF. The CDR3 DNA reads as TGTGCCAGCCGGGAACAGGGATCAGGTGGCTACACCTTC.

Regarding this clone: This same CDR3 is encoded by further DNA sequences in the sample. For the CDR3, the DNA is TGTGCCATCAGTGAGTCGAATAGGGACAATCAGCCCCAGCATTTT. It yields the protein CAISESNRDNQPQHF. This chain joins TRBV10-3 and TRBJ1-5; D is unresolved. Germline V gene data show CDR1 as ENHRY and CDR2 as SYGVKD. V lost 0 bases and J 3 bases, leaving 9 bases between the germline ends. The CDR3 covers 15 residues.

The gene calls are TRBV7-2 and TRBJ2-7, with 16 bases that match TRBD2. The CDR3 is made up of 17 amino acids. The J segment lost 7 bases and the V segment lost 1 base, leaving 7 bases of the junction unmatched. Germline V CDR1 and CDR2: SGHTA, FQGNSA. DNA for the CDR3: TGTGCCAGCAGCTTAGTAGGGACTAGCGGGGGGGCCTTGGAGCAGTACTTC. Residues: CASSLVGTSGGALEQYF. The whole variable domain, remainder taken from reference TRBV7-2 and TRBJ2-7, is GAGVSQSPSNKVTEKGKDVELRCDPISGHTALYWYRQSLGQGLEFLIYFQGNSAPDKSGLPSDRFSAERTGGSVSTLTIQRTQQEDSAVYLCASSLVGTSGGALEQYFGPGTRLTVT.

The chain joins TRBV29-1 to TRBJ2-1; 12 bases are shared with TRBD2. Germline V gene data show CDR1 as SQVTM and CDR2 as ANQGSEA. The CDR3 covers 13 residues. V lost 4 bases and J lost 9; bases outside the gene matches: 4. CDR3 bases: TGCAGCGTTGGACTAGCGGGAGTGGGTGAGCAGTTCTTC. Protein product: CSVGLAGVGEQFF.

The chain carries TRBV6-5 and TRBJ1-4, with D perhaps TRBD1 (6 bases). The CDR3 length is 15 residues. Germline CDR1 reads MNHEY; CDR2 reads SVGAGI. V lost 6 bases, J lost 8 bases, and 19 bases lay in between. The CDR3 sequence is CASSRGPKGGEKLFF. The CDR3 DNA is TGTGCCAGCAGCCGGGGTCCCAAGGGGGGGGAAAAACTGTTTTTT.

V is TRBV10-1 and J is TRBJ2-2; D unclear. Germline CDR1 is WNHNN and CDR2 is SYGVQD (reference sequence). The CDR3 extends over 13 amino acids. V was shortened by 7 bases and J by 7 bases, with 13 bases between the two germline ends. CDR3 DNA: TGCGCCAGCACCCCTGCCCACGGCGGGGAGCTGTTTTTT. Its translation: CASTPAHGGELFF.

The V call is TRBV2, the J call TRBJ2-2; 8 bases are a match to TRBD2. J was trimmed by 6 bases and V by 6 bases; bases with no gene match: 3. Germline loops: CDR1 SNHLY, CDR2 FYNNEI. This CDR3 spans 13 amino acids. CDR3 loop: CASRPRGAGELFF. CDR3 in DNA: TGTGCCAGCAGACCGCGGGGGGCCGGGGAGCTGTTTTTT.

The chain carries TRBV7-9 and TRBJ2-1; 10 bases are shared with TRBD1. V lost 4 bases to trimming and J lost 7 bases; unmatched junction nucleotides: 7. Looked up from germline, CDR1 is SEHNR and CDR2 is FQNEAQ (reference sequence). The CDR3 runs 15 residues. In DNA form, the CDR3 reads TGTGCCAGCAGCTGGTCGACAGGGGGCACGAATGAGCAGTTCTTC. Translated: CASSWSTGGTNEQFF.

The rearrangement joins TRBV18 to TRBJ2-4; a possible D gene is TRBD2 (5 bases). Trimming shortened V by 3 bases and J by 5 bases, and 14 bases separated the two germline ends. The germline CDR1 and CDR2 sequences are KGHSH and LQKENI. This CDR3 has 15 amino acids. The CDR3 here is CASSPFRGEENIQYF. In DNA, the CDR3 is TGTGCCAGCTCACCTTTTCGGGGAGAGGAAAACATTCAGTACTTC.

The rearrangement joins TRBV10-1 to TRBJ2-7, with 7 bases that match TRBD2. Germline-derived CDR1 and CDR2 are WNHNN and SYGVQD (reference sequence). The CDR3 consists of 12 residues. The trim removed 8 bases at V and 7 bases at J, leaving 8 bases unmatched. CDR3 in amino acids: CASGRDLREQYF. CDR3 bases: TGCGCCAGCGGGAGGGATTTAAGGGAGCAGTACTTC.

The sample holds one count of this clone. The chain couples TRBV5-4 to TRBJ1-2, with unresolved D. The CDR3 spans 13 residues. V was pared by 0 bases and J by 7 bases, with 10 bases between. From germline, CDR1 is SGHNT and CDR2 YYREEE (reference sequence). This chain's CDR3 is CASSLAGGFGYTF. For the CDR3, the DNA is TGTGCCAGCAGCTTGGCCGGAGGATTTGGCTACACCTTC.